A selection of T cell receptor beta chains follows, all from one sample in a study of shared clonotypes between healthy human individuals. The assay was immunoSEQ multiplex PCR, and TCRdb's table has in-frame clones only and misses some. The sample gives over 2 million clones, about 95% of which show up once; approximately 1.2% is in the top ten. The sample was naive CD8+ T cells sorted from blood. The receptors shown here come from a man between 18 and 35 years old in good health. Both conserved end residues are part of each CDR3. Each record gives: V gene, clone size, J gene, D gene, CDR3 protein, CDR3 DNA. D genes are given only for firm matches. The size entry is marked missing in some rows and otherwise reads once, few, many or a size class.

TRBV15	-	TRBJ2-3	TRBD1	CATSGTTGLTDTQYF	TGTGCCACCAGCGGGACGACAGGGCTGACAGATACGCAGTATTTT
TRBV11-2	once	TRBJ2-4	-	CASSLHPGTAKNIQYF	TGTGCCAGCAGCTTACATCCCGGGACAGCCAAAAACATTCAGTACTTC
TRBV13	-	TRBJ2-7	TRBD2	CASSLGLAANYEQYF	TGTGCCAGCAGCCTAGGACTAGCGGCGAATTACGAGCAGTACTTC
TRBV9	-	TRBJ1-1	-	CASSAQPGEAFF	TGTGCCAGCAGCGCCCAACCAGGAGAAGCTTTCTTT
TRBV6-5	-	TRBJ2-7	-	CASSYSTGYYEQYF	TGTGCCAGCAGTTACTCGACAGGTTACTACGAGCAGTACTTC
TRBV5-4	once	TRBJ2-3	-	CASSLSAGITDTQYF	TGTGCCAGCAGCTTGTCAGCGGGTATCACAGATACGCAGTATTTT
TRBV4-3	-	TRBJ2-7	-	CASSQVSGSTHEQYF	TGCGCCAGCAGCCAAGTCTCCGGGAGTACCCACGAGCAGTACTTC
TRBV7-9	-	TRBJ1-2	-	CASSLVGAPQDGYTF	TGTGCCAGCAGCTTAGTCGGGGCGCCCCAGGATGGCTACACCTTC
TRBV30	-	TRBJ2-7	TRBD1	CAWEGQGAAYEQYF	TGTGCCTGGGAAGGACAGGGAGCGGCCTACGAGCAGTACTTC
TRBV5-4	-	TRBJ2-3	TRBD2	CASSLSGRAPDTQYF	TGTGCCAGCAGCTTAAGCGGGAGGGCTCCAGATACGCAGTATTTT
TRBV6-1	-	TRBJ1-2	-	CASISHSLTWDTF	TGTGCCAGCATCTCCCACTCCCTGACTTGGGACACCTTC
TRBV11-3	-	TRBJ2-1	TRBD1	CASSSSGQGVGEQFF	TGTGCCAGCAGCTCTTCAGGACAGGGCGTTGGTGAGCAGTTCTTC
TRBV5-6	once	TRBJ1-1	-	CASSLVKGEGPEAFF	TGTGCCAGCAGCTTGGTAAAGGGGGAGGGTCCTGAAGCTTTCTTT
TRBV4-2	-	TRBJ1-1	-	CASSQDDQGLKGEETEAFF	TGTGCCAGCAGCCAAGATGATCAGGGGTTAAAAGGAGAGGAAACTGAAGCTTTCTTT
TRBV7-2	few	TRBJ2-7	-	CASSLRTDSVKEQYF	TGTGCCAGCAGCCTTCGGACAGACTCTGTGAAGGAGCAGTACTTC
TRBV20-1	-	TRBJ2-5	-	CSLRDPETQYF	TGCAGCCTCCGTGATCCAGAGACCCAGTACTTC
TRBV5-4	-	TRBJ2-5	TRBD1	CASSWGDREGTQYF	TGTGCCAGCAGCTGGGGGGACAGGGAGGGGACCCAGTACTTC
TRBV10-1	-	TRBJ2-7	-	CASSEFQGSSYEQYF	TGCGCCAGCAGTGAGTTTCAGGGGAGCTCCTACGAGCAGTACTTC
TRBV7-9	-	TRBJ2-1	TRBD2	CASSLGLAGGVNEQFF	TGTGCCAGCAGCTTAGGACTAGCGGGAGGGGTTAATGAGCAGTTCTTC